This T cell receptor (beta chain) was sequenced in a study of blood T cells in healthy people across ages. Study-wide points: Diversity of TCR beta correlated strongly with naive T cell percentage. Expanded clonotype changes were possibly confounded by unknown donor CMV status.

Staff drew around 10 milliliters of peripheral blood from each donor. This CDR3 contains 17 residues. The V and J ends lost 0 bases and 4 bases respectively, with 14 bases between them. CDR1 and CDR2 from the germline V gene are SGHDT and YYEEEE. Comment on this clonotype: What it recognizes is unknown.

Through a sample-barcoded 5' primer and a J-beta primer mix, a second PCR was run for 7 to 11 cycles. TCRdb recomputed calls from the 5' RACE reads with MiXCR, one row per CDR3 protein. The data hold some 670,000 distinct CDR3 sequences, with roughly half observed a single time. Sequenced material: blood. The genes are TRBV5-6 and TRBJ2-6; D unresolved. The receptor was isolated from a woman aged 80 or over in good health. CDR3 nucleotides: TGTGCCAGCAGCTTGGTCTCTGGCCTGGGAGGGGCCAACGTCCTGACTTTC. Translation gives CASSLVSGLGGANVLTF.